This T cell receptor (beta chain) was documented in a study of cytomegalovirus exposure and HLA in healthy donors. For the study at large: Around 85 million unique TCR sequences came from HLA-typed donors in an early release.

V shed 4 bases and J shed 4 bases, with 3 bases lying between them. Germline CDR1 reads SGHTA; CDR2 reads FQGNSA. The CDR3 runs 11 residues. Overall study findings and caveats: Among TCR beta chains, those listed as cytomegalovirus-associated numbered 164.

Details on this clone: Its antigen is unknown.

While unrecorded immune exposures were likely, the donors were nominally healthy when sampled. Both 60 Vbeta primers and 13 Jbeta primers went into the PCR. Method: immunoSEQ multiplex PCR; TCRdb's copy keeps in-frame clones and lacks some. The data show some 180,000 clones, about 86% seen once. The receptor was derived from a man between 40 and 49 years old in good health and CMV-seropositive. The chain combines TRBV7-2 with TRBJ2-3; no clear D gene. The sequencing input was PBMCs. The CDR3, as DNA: TGTGCCAGCAGCTCCGCAGATACGCAGTATTTT. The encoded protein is CASSSADTQYF.